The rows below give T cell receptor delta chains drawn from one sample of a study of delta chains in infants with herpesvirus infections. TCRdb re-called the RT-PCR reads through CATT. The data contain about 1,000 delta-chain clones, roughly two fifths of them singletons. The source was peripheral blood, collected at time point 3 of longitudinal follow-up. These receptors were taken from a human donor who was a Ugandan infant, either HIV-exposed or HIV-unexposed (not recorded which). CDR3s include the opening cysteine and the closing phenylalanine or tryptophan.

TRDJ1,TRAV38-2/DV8,CAYTETWNGLVHGDKLIF
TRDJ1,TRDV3,CASSSSGEVYTDKLIF
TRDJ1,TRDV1,CALGEFGLYTDKLIF
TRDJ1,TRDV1,CALGGPYLPGPDKLIF
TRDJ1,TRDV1,CALGGRILPGYYWGILRYTDKLIF
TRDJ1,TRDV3,CALDSFPGRQLGEKYTDKLIF
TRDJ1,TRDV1,CALGVPSYNSRDTTDKLIF
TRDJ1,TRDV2,CACDPVLGDTPHTDKLIF
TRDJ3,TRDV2,CACDSVLGDTANSWDTRQMFF
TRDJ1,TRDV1,CALGAYILRLGDIHDKLIF
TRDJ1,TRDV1,CALGELFSYWGIRSTDKLIF
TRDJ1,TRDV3,CAFRWGVTDKLIF
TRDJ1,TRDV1,CALGGSSAGVTGGPLTDKLIF